This passage covers 13 T cell receptor beta chains from one sample sequenced in a study of cytomegalovirus exposure and HLA in healthy donors. PCR involved 60 Vbeta and 13 Jbeta primers. Produced via immunoSEQ multiplex PCR; TCRdb's table is partial and in-frame only. The table records approximately 150,000 clones, 75% to 85% of them present only once. Sequencing used PBMCs. These TCRs come from a man between 25 and 39 years old in good health and CMV-seronegative.

This clone came up a few times. The chain recombines TRBV6-1 with TRBJ1-4; 7 nucleotides align to TRBD1. V shed 5 bases, J shed 6 bases, and the junction held 9 bases outside the gene matches. The CDR3 loop spans 15 amino acids. CDR1 MNHNS and CDR2 SASEGT come from the germline V gene. CDR3: CASSLRRGLDEKLFF. The CDR3 coding sequence is TGTGCCAGCAGTTTGAGAAGGGGGCTAGATGAAAAACTGTTTTTT.

The chain is built from TRBV11-2 and TRBJ1-5; no clear D gene. With 1 base removed from V and 3 bases from J, the gap between germline ends came to 16 bases. This CDR3 spans 17 amino acids. Germline CDR1 reads SGHAT; CDR2 reads FQNNGV. The chain's CDR3 is CASSLGSWVLPNQPQHF. CDR3 bases: TGTGCCAGCAGCTTAGGTAGCTGGGTATTACCCAATCAGCCCCAGCATTTT.

This clone appeared a single time. The chain links TRBV27 to TRBJ2-3, with D possibly TRBD2 on 6 matching bases. V was trimmed by 0 bases and J by 6 bases, leaving 13 bases between them. There are 15 residues in the CDR3. Per germline, CDR1 MNHEY and CDR2 SMNVEV (reference sequence). CDR3 DNA sequence: TGTGCCAGCAGTTTATCTTCCACTAGCCAGGATACGCAGTATTTT. Translation gives CASSLSSTSQDTQYF.

This sequence joins TRBV10-3 and TRBJ1-1; TRBD1 might be the D (5 bases). V was pared by 11 bases and J by 5 bases, with 15 bases between. The CDR3 length is 12 residues. From germline, CDR1 is ENHRY and CDR2 SYGVKD. Written as DNA, the CDR3 is TGTGCCGCCCAGGGCTACGAAACTGAAGCTTTCTTT. It codes for CAAQGYETEAFF.

The V and J genes are TRBV4-1 and TRBJ2-7; perhaps TRBD2 as D (5 bases). CDR1 and CDR2 from the germline V gene are MGHRA and YSYEKL. The V gene lost 4 bases and the J gene lost 3 bases, with 16 bases spanning the gap. The CDR3 runs 15 residues. The CDR3 region is CASSRPRDHIYEQYF. CDR3 in DNA: TGCGCCAGCAGCCGGCCCCGGGATCATATCTACGAGCAGTACTTC.

The V call is TRBV13, the J call TRBJ2-2; 12 bases agree with TRBD1. V was pared by 5 bases and J by 2 bases, with 3 bases of the junction left unmatched. This CDR3 has 16 residues. Germline CDR1 PRHDT, CDR2 FYEKMQ (reference sequence). The CDR3 nucleotides read TGTGCCAGCAGCGAGGGACAGGGGGCTAACACCGGGGAGCTGTTTTTT. Protein product: CASSEGQGANTGELFF. Together with reference TRBV13 and TRBJ2-2, the CDR3 gives the full variable domain: AAGVIQSPRHLIKEKRETATLKCYPIPRHDTVYWYQQGPGQDPQFLISFYEKMQSDKGSIPDRFSAQQFSDYHSELNMSSLELGDSALYFCASSEGQGANTGELFFGEGSRLTVL.

This chain joins TRBV5-1 and TRBJ2-5, with TRBD1 matching over 9 bases. CDR1 and CDR2 (germline): SGHRS, YFSETQ. V lost 2 bases, J lost 11 bases, and 10 bases stayed unmatched. CDR3 length: 14 residues. The chain's CDR3 is CASSLRDRAALQYF. CDR3 coding DNA: TGCGCCAGCAGCTTACGGGACAGGGCGGCTTTGCAGTACTTC. Looking up the rest from reference TRBV5-1 and TRBJ2-5 gives the full variable domain: KAGVTQTPRYLIKTRGQQVTLSCSPISGHRSVSWYQQTPGQGLQFLFEYFSETQRNKGNFPGRFSGRQFSNSRSEMNVSTLELGDSALYLCASSLRDRAALQYFGPGTRLLVL.

This clone was seen more than once but under ten times. V and J are TRBV7-9 and TRBJ1-2; D is possibly TRBD1 (5 bases). V was clipped by 4 bases and J by 2 bases, with 14 bases between them. The CDR3 contains 15 residues. The V gene's germline CDR1 is SEHNR and CDR2 FQNEAQ (reference sequence). CDR3 region: CASSSVQGPNYGYTF. The CDR3, as DNA: TGTGCCAGCAGCTCCGTGCAGGGTCCAAACTATGGCTACACCTTC. Drawing the rest from reference TRBV7-9 and TRBJ1-2, the complete variable domain is DTGVSQNPRHKITKRGQNVTFRCDPISEHNRLYWYRQTLGQGPEFLTYFQNEAQLEKSRLLSDRFSAERPKGSFSTLEIQRTEQGDSAMYLCASSSVQGPNYGYTFGSGTRLTVV.

The rearrangement links TRBV27 to TRBJ1-2, with TRBD1 matching over 7 bases. The CDR3 runs 13 residues. The V gene end was trimmed by 3 bases and the J gene end by 4 bases; junction bases not matched to a gene: 2. Per germline, CDR1 MNHEY and CDR2 SMNVEV (reference sequence). The CDR3 region has the DNA TGTGCCAGCAGTTTGACAGGGCTCTATGGCTACACCTTC. Translation: CASSLTGLYGYTF.

The sample holds one count of this clone. V and J are TRBV28 and TRBJ1-6; D is unresolved. CDR3 size: 17 residues. The germline V gene has CDR1 MDHEN and CDR2 SYDVKM. V lost 7 bases, J lost 3 bases, and 19 bases lay in between. The CDR3 here is CASTRPVAGIYNSPLHF. CDR3 DNA sequence: TGTGCCAGCACTCGCCCGGTGGCGGGGATCTATAATTCACCCCTCCACTTT.

The chain has TRBV29-1 and TRBJ2-7; D is uncertain. Per the germline V gene, CDR1 is SQVTM and CDR2 is ANQGSEA. V was shortened by 3 bases and J by 2 bases, with 8 bases between the two germline ends. The CDR3 consists of 12 residues. The CDR3, as DNA: TGCAGCGTTGAGGTTAGCACCTACGAGCAGTACTTC. Its translation: CSVEVSTYEQYF.

The chain uses TRBV7-8 and TRBJ2-7; 8 bases match TRBD2. The V and J ends lost 6 bases and 0 bases, in that order; junction bases with no gene match: 4. The CDR3 is 14 residues long. In germline, CDR1 is SGHVS, CDR2 FQNEAQ. The CDR3 nucleotides are TGTGCCAGCAGAACGGGAGGGGGCTCCTACGAGCAGTACTTC. Protein: CASRTGGGSYEQYF.

Only one count was recorded for this clone. The V call is TRBV21-1, the J call TRBJ2-6; the table's D call, TRBD1, was not checked against the DNA. TRBV21-1 counts as a pseudogene. This CDR3 spans 19 amino acids. In DNA, the CDR3 is TGTGCCAGCAGCAAAGAAGGGAACAGGGGGAGCTCTGGGGCCAACGTCCTGACTTTC. It encodes CASSKEGNRGSSGANVLTF.